This T cell receptor beta chain stems from a study of CD8+CD57+ T cells in acquired aplastic anemia. Study-wide results and limits: Shared by patients and controls, almost 30 CD8+ CDR3s were abundant in patients. The CD8+ Simpson's diversity of patients and controls was not significantly different.

According to the study, genomic DNA was the template for TCR beta VDJ and CDR3 profiling. Via MiXCR, TCRdb re-called the reads, giving one row per CDR3 protein. The data contain around 160,000 distinct CDR3 sequences, more than 45% of them seen just once; the ten biggest clones take up approximately 2.9%. The CDR3 is 17 amino acids. Germline trimming cut 5 bases from V and 4 bases from J; bases unmatched to any gene: 10. Germline CDR1 is LNHDA and CDR2 is SQIVND (reference sequence). This clonotype was seen a handful of times. Its antigen is not known. All patients picked for sequencing had shown, by flow cytometry, an expansion of CD8+CD57+ cells.

The chain links TRBV19 to TRBJ2-2; 10 bases fit TRBD2. Specimen: sorted CD4+, CD8+, or CD8+CD57+ T cells (not recorded which) from PBMCs. This TCR was recovered from a human donor with aplastic anemia. The CDR3 nucleotides are TGTGCCAGTAGTCCCCCAGCGGGAGGGTTTCTCACCGGGGAGCTGTTTTTT. The encoded protein is CASSPPAGGFLTGELFF.